The text below deals with one T cell receptor (beta chain). Antigen unknown. This entry belongs to a study of CD8 T cells in Susac syndrome. Study findings and constraints: The TCR sequencing and HLA analysis in the study involved a relatively small number of individuals, as the study acknowledged.

TCR beta sequences were obtained from blood CD8+ and CD4+ T cells. The multiple sclerosis controls were treatment-naive patients with relapsing-remitting disease that was stable or active. RNA totalling about 0.45 to 1 ug underwent reverse transcription with random hexamers. Amplification of TCR beta CDR3 across 54 Vbeta and 13 Jbeta was performed with immunoSEQ multiplex PCR. TCRdb recomputed calls from the immunoSEQ multiplex PCR reads with MiXCR, one row per CDR3 protein. This table has approximately 200,000 distinct CDR3 sequences, 90% to 95% appearing once. Sequencing input: CD4+ T cells from PBMCs. This sequence originates from a human donor with multiple sclerosis.

This CDR3 is CASSLGGGQLNSGNTIYF. CDR3 DNA: TGTGCCAGCAGCTTGGGGGGAGGGCAGCTTAACTCTGGAAACACCATATATTTT. The chain employs TRBV5-4 and TRBJ1-3; D ambiguous. The germline V gene has CDR1 SGHNT and CDR2 YYREEE (reference sequence). V was clipped by 0 bases and J by 0 bases, with 16 bases between them. This CDR3 is 18 amino acids long.